Following are 2 T cell receptor beta chains from one sample sequenced in a study of tumor-infiltrating lymphocytes in primary liver carcinoma. Co-extraction yielded RNA and DNA from 20-30 mg of unsorted bulk tissue. A primer in the constant region served to generate TCR beta cDNA from 450 to 650 ng of total RNA. Three rounds of nested multiplex PCR with slightly modified ARM-PCR produced TCR beta libraries. Investigators reported that the first two PCR rounds, at 10 cycles each, used TRBV1-TRBV30 forward primers with a C-beta reverse primer. TCRdb reprocessed the multiplex PCR reads via MiXCR and lists one record per CDR3 protein. Found here are 60,000 or so distinct CDR3 sequences, around 64% of them singletons; the top ten hold around 50%. Sequences were obtained from liver tumor tissue from sampling region 2. Documented subset: tumor region T2, inferior pole. The receptors shown here come from a man aged 40-55 years with primary liver carcinoma and hepatitis B virus infection.

Comment on this clonotype: One end of the junction does not line up with germline, which may come from a read error. The chain is built from TRBV7-8 and TRBJ2-3; no firm D call. This CDR3 is built from 13 residues. In germline, CDR1 is SGHVS, CDR2 FQNEAQ. Written as DNA, the CDR3 is TGTGTCAGCTATGGGGTGGACGAGGATAGGCAGTATTTT. Translation: CVSYGVDEDRQYF. The full variable domain, completed using reference TRBV7-8 and TRBJ2-3, is GAGVSQSPRYKVAKRGQDVALRCDPISGHVSLFWYQQALGQGPEFLTYFQNEAQLDKSGLPSDRFFAERPEGSVSTLKIQRTQQEDSAVYLCVSYGVDEDRQYFGPGTRLTVL.

In this sample, this clonotype turned up many times. The chain recombines TRBV13 with TRBJ2-7; TRBD2 is a possible D gene (5 bases). This CDR3 contains 17 residues. The ends were cut back, 7 bases at V and 6 bases at J, with 28 bases in the middle. CDR1 and CDR2 (germline): PRHDT, FYEKMQ (reference sequence). CDR3: CASTDQRDPKVSGEQYF. CDR3 nucleotides: TGTGCCAGCACCGACCAACGGGATCCTAAGGTATCGGGCGAGCAGTACTTC.